Listed below are T cell receptor beta chains from one sample, sequenced in a study of blood T cell repertoires in COVID-19. Libraries were prepared by immunoSEQ multiplex PCR; TCRdb keeps only in-frame clonotypes and omits some of them. The repertoire consists of about 100,000 clones, with 88% occurring once and the leading ten covering under 7.5%. Source material: peripheral blood. Receptors were obtained from a woman aged 55-75 years with acute or convalescent COVID-19. Each CDR3 is given with its conserved first and last residue. The D gene is left open where the match is weak. Clone size appears in some rows only: once, few, many, or a class for an expanded clone.

v_gene: TRBV19
abundance: -
j_gene: TRBJ1-6
d_gene: -
CDR3nt: TGTGCCAGTGGGGAGGCTGCATATAATTCACCCCTCCACTTT
CDR3aa: CASGEAAYNSPLHF

v_gene: TRBV11-2
abundance: -
j_gene: TRBJ2-1
d_gene: -
CDR3nt: TGTGCCAGCAGCTCCGTTGCGGGCAGGGGTGAGCAGTTCTTC
CDR3aa: CASSSVAGRGEQFF

v_gene: TRBV21-1
abundance: -
j_gene: TRBJ1-2
d_gene: -
CDR3nt: TGTGCCAGCAGCAGGGACAGAAAGGTTGATGGCTACACCTTC
CDR3aa: CASSRDRKVDGYTF

v_gene: TRBV18
abundance: -
j_gene: TRBJ1-1
d_gene: -
CDR3nt: TGTGCCAGCTCACCACCGAACAGGGTTTTGATGAACACTGAAGCTTTCTTT
CDR3aa: CASSPPNRVLMNTEAFF

v_gene: TRBV10-2
abundance: once
j_gene: TRBJ2-2
d_gene: TRBD1
CDR3nt: TGCGCCAGCAGTGAGGCGAGAGCGGACAGGGGGCGATTCAGGGACACCGGGGAGCTGTTTTTT
CDR3aa: CASSEARADRGRFRDTGELFF

v_gene: TRBV19
abundance: -
j_gene: TRBJ1-5
d_gene: -
CDR3nt: TGTGCCAGTACCCAAAGAGGTTATCAGCCCCAGCATTTT
CDR3aa: CASTQRGYQPQHF

v_gene: TRBV5-1
abundance: -
j_gene: TRBJ2-2
d_gene: TRBD1
CDR3nt: TGCGCCAGCAGCCGAGGCGACAGGGGGCAGAACACCGGGGAGCTGTTTTTT
CDR3aa: CASSRGDRGQNTGELFF

v_gene: TRBV3-1/TRBV3-2
abundance: -
j_gene: TRBJ1-2
d_gene: TRBD1
CDR3nt: TGTGCCAGCAGCCACCCGACAGGGGATGGCTACACCTTC
CDR3aa: CASSHPTGDGYTF

v_gene: TRBV6-5
abundance: -
j_gene: TRBJ1-2
d_gene: -
CDR3nt: TGTGCCAGTTCGCCTACAGGGAGAGGCTACACCTTC
CDR3aa: CASSPTGRGYTF

v_gene: TRBV7-9
abundance: -
j_gene: TRBJ2-1
d_gene: TRBD2
CDR3nt: TGTGCCAGCAAACTGGCGGGAGCCCATGAGCAGTTCTTC
CDR3aa: CASKLAGAHEQFF

v_gene: TRBV28
abundance: -
j_gene: TRBJ2-1
d_gene: -
CDR3nt: TGTGCCAGCAGTCTACGGGGATACAATGAGCAGTTCTTC
CDR3aa: CASSLRGYNEQFF

v_gene: TRBV27
abundance: -
j_gene: TRBJ1-6
d_gene: -
CDR3nt: TGTGCCAGCAGTTTATTAAGTGGGCAGGGGTTGAATTCACCCCTCCACTTT
CDR3aa: CASSLLSGQGLNSPLHF

v_gene: TRBV7-7
abundance: -
j_gene: TRBJ2-3
d_gene: TRBD2
CDR3nt: TGTGCTAGCAGCTCGGGACTAGCATCAGATACGCAGTATTTT
CDR3aa: CASSSGLASDTQYF

v_gene: TRBV18
abundance: -
j_gene: TRBJ2-1
d_gene: -
CDR3nt: TGTGCCAGCTCACGGACAGACGAGCAGTTCTTC
CDR3aa: CASSRTDEQFF

v_gene: TRBV18
abundance: -
j_gene: TRBJ2-1
d_gene: -
CDR3nt: TGTGCCAGCTCCCCCGAAGCGGCTTACAATGAGCAGTTCTTC
CDR3aa: CASSPEAAYNEQFF

v_gene: TRBV7-6
abundance: -
j_gene: TRBJ2-2
d_gene: TRBD1
CDR3nt: TGTGCCAGCAGCCCTCAGGGGGAACACGGCGGGGAGCTGTTTTTT
CDR3aa: CASSPQGEHGGELFF

v_gene: TRBV7-2
abundance: -
j_gene: TRBJ1-2
d_gene: -
CDR3nt: TGTGCCAGCAGCTTAGGAGGTTCGAGGGACTATGGCTACACCTTC
CDR3aa: CASSLGGSRDYGYTF

v_gene: TRBV28
abundance: -
j_gene: TRBJ1-5
d_gene: TRBD1
CDR3nt: TGTGCCAGCATAACGGACAGGGGCGCGAATCAGCCCCAGCATTTT
CDR3aa: CASITDRGANQPQHF

v_gene: TRBV5-1
abundance: -
j_gene: TRBJ1-1
d_gene: -
CDR3nt: TGCGCCAGCAGCCCCCTGATCGACATGAACACTGAAGCTTTCTTT
CDR3aa: CASSPLIDMNTEAFF

v_gene: TRBV6-6
abundance: -
j_gene: TRBJ1-5
d_gene: -
CDR3nt: TGTGCCAGCAGTCATAGGGAGTGGGGACAGCCCCAGCATTTT
CDR3aa: CASSHREWGQPQHF

v_gene: TRBV10-1
abundance: -
j_gene: TRBJ1-1
d_gene: -
CDR3nt: TGCGCCAGCAGCCTGACAGGAGACACTGAAGCTTTCTTT
CDR3aa: CASSLTGDTEAFF

v_gene: TRBV5-1
abundance: -
j_gene: TRBJ2-1
d_gene: -
CDR3nt: TGCGCCAGCAGCGGACAGTATGAGCAGTTCTTC
CDR3aa: CASSGQYEQFF

v_gene: TRBV3-1/TRBV3-2
abundance: -
j_gene: TRBJ2-5
d_gene: -
CDR3nt: TGTGCCAGCAGCCAATGGGCTAGCGCGCAAGAGACCCAGTACTTC
CDR3aa: CASSQWASAQETQYF

v_gene: TRBV5-4
abundance: once
j_gene: TRBJ2-5
d_gene: TRBD2
CDR3nt: TGTGCCAGCAGCTTGACTAGCGGGCCGTCAGGGACCCAGTACTTC
CDR3aa: CASSLTSGPSGTQYF

v_gene: TRBV19
abundance: -
j_gene: TRBJ2-5
d_gene: TRBD2
CDR3nt: TGTGCCAGTAGTAACGCCAGGACAGGGTCCGGGACTAGCGGGAGAAGGGAGACCCAGTACTTC
CDR3aa: CASSNARTGSGTSGRRETQYF

v_gene: TRBV5-1
abundance: -
j_gene: TRBJ2-1
d_gene: -
CDR3nt: TGCGCCAGCTCCAGAGCGGTTCCCCACAATGAGCAGTTCTTC
CDR3aa: CASSRAVPHNEQFF

v_gene: TRBV2
abundance: -
j_gene: TRBJ2-3
d_gene: TRBD2
CDR3nt: TGTGCCAGCAGCTTGGGACTAGCGGGGGGCACAGATACGCAGTATTTT
CDR3aa: CASSLGLAGGTDTQYF

v_gene: TRBV2
abundance: -
j_gene: TRBJ1-6
d_gene: -
CDR3nt: TGTGCCAGCAGTGGGTTTTCGGTGGTGTATTCACCCCTCCACTTT
CDR3aa: CASSGFSVVYSPLHF

v_gene: TRBV19
abundance: -
j_gene: TRBJ2-5
d_gene: TRBD1
CDR3nt: TGTGCCAGTAGTACCCAGGGGGCAGGGGAGACCCAGTACTTC
CDR3aa: CASSTQGAGETQYF

v_gene: TRBV18
abundance: -
j_gene: TRBJ1-2
d_gene: TRBD1
CDR3nt: TGTGCCAGCTCACCAACAGGGGAGGGCTACACCTTC
CDR3aa: CASSPTGEGYTF

v_gene: TRBV7-2
abundance: -
j_gene: TRBJ2-1
d_gene: -
CDR3nt: TGTGCCAGCAGCCCCCTCGTGAGCTCCTACAATGAGCAGTTCTTC
CDR3aa: CASSPLVSSYNEQFF